This TCR beta chain was observed in a study of blood T cell repertoires in COVID-19. Overall study: The cDNA or gDNA used as material had been derived from T cells, B-cell-depleted T cells, or PBMCs.

Authors' methods: Amplification of reference gene primers provided the estimated nucleated cell counts. This table comes from immunoSEQ multiplex PCR, and its TCRdb copy is limited to in-frame clones, with some not included. That table furnishes V, J and clone size, whereas the DNA furnished D and trimming. The data show around 150,000 clones, around four fifths seen once. Germline values: CDR1 LNHNV, CDR2 YYDKDF (reference sequence). The CDR3 covers 12 residues. Trimming removed 1 base at V and 14 bases at J, with 11 bases between. The sequencing sample was made of PBMCs or T cells enriched from blood (not recorded which). The source of this sequence is a woman aged 40 to 50 who had recovered from COVID-19. The V gene is TRBV15, the J gene TRBJ1-4; a weak D match, TRBD1 (5 bases). The CDR3 here is CATSRAQDNLFF. The DNA for the CDR3 is TGTGCCACCAGCAGAGCGCAGGACAACCTGTTTTTT.